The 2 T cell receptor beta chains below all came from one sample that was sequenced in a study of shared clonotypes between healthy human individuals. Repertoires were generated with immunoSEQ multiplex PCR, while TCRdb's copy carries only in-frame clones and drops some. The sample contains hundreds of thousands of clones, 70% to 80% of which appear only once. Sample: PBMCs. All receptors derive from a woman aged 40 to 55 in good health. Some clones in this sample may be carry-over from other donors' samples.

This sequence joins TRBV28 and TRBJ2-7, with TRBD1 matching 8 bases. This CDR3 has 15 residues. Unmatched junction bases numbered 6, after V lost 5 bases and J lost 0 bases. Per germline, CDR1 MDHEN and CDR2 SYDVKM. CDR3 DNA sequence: TGTGCCAGCAGTCCGGGACAGGCGGGCTCCTACGAGCAGTACTTC. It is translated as CASSPGQAGSYEQYF.

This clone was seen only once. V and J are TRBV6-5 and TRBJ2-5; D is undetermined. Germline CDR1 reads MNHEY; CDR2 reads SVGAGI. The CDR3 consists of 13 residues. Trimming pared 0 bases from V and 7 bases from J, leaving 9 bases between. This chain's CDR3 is CASSYSTHGTQYF. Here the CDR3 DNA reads TGTGCCAGCAGTTACTCCACACATGGGACCCAGTACTTC.